This record looks at one T cell receptor beta chain sequence and its context. In the authors' methods: Using reference gene primer amplification, nucleated cell counts were estimated. Assay used: immunoSEQ multiplex PCR; TCRdb lists only in-frame clones, some missing. V and J calls and clone size follow that table, whereas D and trimming were derived from the DNA. The sample records around 260,000 clones, nearly 90% being singletons. The data originate from a study of blood T cell repertoires in COVID-19. Study as a whole: Italy, Spain and the United States were the sources of the convalescent and acute COVID-19 samples. T cells, B-cell-depleted T cells, or PBMCs provided the cDNA or gDNA that served as material.

The CDR3 is made up of 14 amino acids. Looked up from germline, CDR1 is MGHRA and CDR2 is YSYEKL. Trimming at V came to 1 base and at J to 5 bases, leaving 1 base not matched to a gene. Sequencing was done on a sample of peripheral blood. The chain couples TRBV4-1 to TRBJ1-4; TRBD1 matches at 7 bases. The TCR sequence derives from a human donor in a cohort sampled during active COVID-19. CDR3 protein: CASSQAGGNEKLFF. The CDR3 region has the DNA TGCGCCAGCAGCCAAGCAGGGGGAAATGAAAAACTGTTTTTT.